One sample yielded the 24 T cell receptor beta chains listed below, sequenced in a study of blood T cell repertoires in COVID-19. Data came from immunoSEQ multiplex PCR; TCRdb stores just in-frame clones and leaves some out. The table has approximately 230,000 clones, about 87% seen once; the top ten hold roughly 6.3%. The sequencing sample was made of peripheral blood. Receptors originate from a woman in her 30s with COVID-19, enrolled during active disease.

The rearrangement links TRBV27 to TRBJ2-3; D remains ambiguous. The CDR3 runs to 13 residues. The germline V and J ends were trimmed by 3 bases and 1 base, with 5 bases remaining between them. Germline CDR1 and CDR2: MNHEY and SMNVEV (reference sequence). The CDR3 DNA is TGTGCCAGCAGTTTTGGGCGCACAGATACGCAGTATTTT. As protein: CASSFGRTDTQYF.

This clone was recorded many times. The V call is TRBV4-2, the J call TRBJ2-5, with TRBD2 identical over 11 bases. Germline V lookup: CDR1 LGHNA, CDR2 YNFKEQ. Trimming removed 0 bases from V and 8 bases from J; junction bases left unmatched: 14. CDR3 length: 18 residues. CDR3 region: CASSQEVASGGKGGTQYF. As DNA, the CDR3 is TGTGCCAGCAGCCAAGAAGTAGCTAGCGGGGGGAAAGGGGGTACCCAGTACTTC.

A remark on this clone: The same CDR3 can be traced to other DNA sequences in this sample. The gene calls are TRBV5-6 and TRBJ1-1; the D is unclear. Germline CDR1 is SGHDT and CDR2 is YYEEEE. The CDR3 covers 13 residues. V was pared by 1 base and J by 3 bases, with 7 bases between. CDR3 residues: CASSLSGDTEAFF. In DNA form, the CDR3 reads TGTGCCAGCAGCTTGTCGGGTGACACTGAAGCTTTCTTT.

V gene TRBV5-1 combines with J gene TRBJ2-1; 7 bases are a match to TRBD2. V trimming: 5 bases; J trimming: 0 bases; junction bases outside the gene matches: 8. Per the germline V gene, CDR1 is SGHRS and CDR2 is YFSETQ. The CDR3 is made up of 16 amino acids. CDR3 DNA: TGCGCCAGCAGACGCAGCGGGATGAGCTCCTACAATGAGCAGTTCTTC. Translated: CASRRSGMSSYNEQFF.

This CDR3 is CASSRGRGNTEAFF. Written as DNA, the CDR3 is TGCGCCAGCAGCCGTGGTAGGGGGAACACTGAAGCTTTCTTT. The chain uses TRBV4-3 and TRBJ1-1, with D perhaps TRBD1 (5 bases). Deletions cut 4 bases from V and 1 base from J, with 10 bases between. The CDR3 consists of 14 residues. Germline assignment: CDR1 LGHNA and CDR2 YSLEER.

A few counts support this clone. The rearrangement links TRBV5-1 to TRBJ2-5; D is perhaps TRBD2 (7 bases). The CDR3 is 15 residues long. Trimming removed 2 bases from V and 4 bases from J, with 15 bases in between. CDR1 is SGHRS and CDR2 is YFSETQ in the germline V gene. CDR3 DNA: TGCGCCAGCAGCTTACTAGGGGGAGGGCGAGAGACCCAGTACTTC. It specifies CASSLLGGGRETQYF.

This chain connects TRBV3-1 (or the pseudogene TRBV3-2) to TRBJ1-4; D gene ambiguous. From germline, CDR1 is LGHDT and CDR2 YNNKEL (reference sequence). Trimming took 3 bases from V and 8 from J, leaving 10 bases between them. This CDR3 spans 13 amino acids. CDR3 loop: CASSHFAGEKLFF. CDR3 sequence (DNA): TGTGCCAGCAGCCACTTCGCCGGGGAAAAACTGTTTTTT.

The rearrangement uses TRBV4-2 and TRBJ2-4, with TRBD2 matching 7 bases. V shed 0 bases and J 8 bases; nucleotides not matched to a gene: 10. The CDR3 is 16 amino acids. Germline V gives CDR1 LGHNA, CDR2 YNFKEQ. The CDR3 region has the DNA TGTGCCAGCAGCCAAGAAGCGGGGAGGGGAGCGGACATTCAGTACTTC. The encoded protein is CASSQEAGRGADIQYF.

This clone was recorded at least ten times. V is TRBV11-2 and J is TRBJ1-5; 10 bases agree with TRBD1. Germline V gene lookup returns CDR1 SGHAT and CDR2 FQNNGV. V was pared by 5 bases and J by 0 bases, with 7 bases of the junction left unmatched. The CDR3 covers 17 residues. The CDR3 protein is CASSLTGGLYSNQPQHF. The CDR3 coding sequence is TGTGCCAGCAGCCTGACAGGGGGCCTATATAGCAATCAGCCCCAGCATTTT.

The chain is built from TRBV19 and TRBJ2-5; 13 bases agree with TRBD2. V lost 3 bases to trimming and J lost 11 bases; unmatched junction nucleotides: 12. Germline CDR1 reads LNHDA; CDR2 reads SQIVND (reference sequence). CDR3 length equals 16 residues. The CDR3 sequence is CASSMRRSGTSGDQYF. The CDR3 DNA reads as TGTGCCAGTAGTATGAGGCGGTCTGGGACTAGCGGGGATCAGTACTTC.

For the CDR3, the DNA is TGTGCCAGCAGTGAATATGGGACAGACTCCTATAATTCACCCCTCCACTTT. Translated, it gives CASSEYGTDSYNSPLHF. The gene calls are TRBV25-1 and TRBJ1-6; 7 bases are shared with TRBD1. CDR1 is MGHDK and CDR2 is SYGVNS in the germline V gene. The CDR3 covers 17 residues. The junction had 2 bases not matched to a gene; V was cut back by 0 bases and J by 0 bases. The variable domain in full, with the rest retrieved from reference TRBV25-1 and TRBJ1-6, is EADIYQTPRYLVIGTGKKITLECSQTMGHDKMYWYQQDPGMELHLIHYSYGVNSTEKGDLSSESTVSRIRTEHFPLTLESARPSHTSQYLCASSEYGTDSYNSPLHFGNGTRLTVT.

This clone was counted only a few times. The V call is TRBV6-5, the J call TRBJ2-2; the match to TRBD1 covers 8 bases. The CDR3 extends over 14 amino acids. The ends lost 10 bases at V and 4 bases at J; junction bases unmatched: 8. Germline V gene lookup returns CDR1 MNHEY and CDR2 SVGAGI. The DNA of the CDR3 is TGTGCCATCCGGACAGGGCTTGGCACCGGGGAGCTGTTTTTT. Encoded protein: CAIRTGLGTGELFF.

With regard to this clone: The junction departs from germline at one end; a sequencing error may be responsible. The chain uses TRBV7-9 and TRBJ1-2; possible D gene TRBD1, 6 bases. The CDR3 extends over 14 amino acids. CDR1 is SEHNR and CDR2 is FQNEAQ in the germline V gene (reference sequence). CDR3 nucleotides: TGTGCCAGCAGCTCCTCACCCCAAAATGGACAGACACTTTTC. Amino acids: CASSSSPQNGQTLF. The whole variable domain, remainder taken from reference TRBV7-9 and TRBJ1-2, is DTGVSQNPRHKITKRGQNVTFRCDPISEHNRLYWYRQTLGQGPEFLTYFQNEAQLEKSRLLSDRFSAERPKGSFSTLEIQRTEQGDSAMYLCASSSSPQNGQTLFGSGTRLTVV.

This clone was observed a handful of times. DNA for the CDR3: TGTGCCACCGAGGGACAGGGAGGGGGCGATGAGCAGTTCTTC. This codes for CATEGQGGGDEQFF. The chain uses TRBV10-3 and TRBJ2-1, with TRBD1 matching over 9 bases. Unmatched junction bases numbered 12, after V lost 10 bases and J lost 8 bases. CDR1 is ENHRY and CDR2 is SYGVKD in the germline V gene. The CDR3 length is 14 residues.

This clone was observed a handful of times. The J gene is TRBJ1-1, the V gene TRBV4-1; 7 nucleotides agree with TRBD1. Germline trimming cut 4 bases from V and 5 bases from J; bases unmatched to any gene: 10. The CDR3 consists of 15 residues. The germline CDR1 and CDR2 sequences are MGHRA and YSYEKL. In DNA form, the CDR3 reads TGCGCCAGCAGCCTAGACCCGACAGGGACGACTGAAGCTTTCTTT. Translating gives CASSLDPTGTTEAFF.

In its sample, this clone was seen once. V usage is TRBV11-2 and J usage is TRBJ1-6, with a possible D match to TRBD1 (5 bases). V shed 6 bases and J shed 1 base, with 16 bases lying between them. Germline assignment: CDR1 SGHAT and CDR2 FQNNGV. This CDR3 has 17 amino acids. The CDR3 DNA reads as TGTGCCAGCAGTCGACAGTACCCTACGTCCTATAATTCACCCCTCCACTTT. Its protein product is CASSRQYPTSYNSPLHF.

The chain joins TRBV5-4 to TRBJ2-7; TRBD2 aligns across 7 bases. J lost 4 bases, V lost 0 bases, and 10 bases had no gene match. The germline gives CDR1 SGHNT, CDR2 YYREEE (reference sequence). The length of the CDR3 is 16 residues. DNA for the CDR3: TGTGCCAGCAGCTTGGGGAGCTCGACTAGCTTTTACGAGCAGTACTTC. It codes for CASSLGSSTSFYEQYF.

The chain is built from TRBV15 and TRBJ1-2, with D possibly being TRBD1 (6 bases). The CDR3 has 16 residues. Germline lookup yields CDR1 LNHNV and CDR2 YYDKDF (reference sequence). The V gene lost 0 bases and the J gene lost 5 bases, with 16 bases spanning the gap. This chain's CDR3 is CATSREGQATGYGYTF. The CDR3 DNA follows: TGTGCCACCAGCAGAGAGGGACAAGCGACGGGGTATGGCTACACCTTC. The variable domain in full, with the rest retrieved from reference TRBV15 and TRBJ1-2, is DAMVIQNPRYQVTQFGKPVTLSCSQTLNHNVMYWYQQKSSQAPKLLFHYYDKDFNNEADTPDNFQSRRPNTSFCFLDIRSPGLGDTAMYLCATSREGQATGYGYTFGSGTRLTVV.

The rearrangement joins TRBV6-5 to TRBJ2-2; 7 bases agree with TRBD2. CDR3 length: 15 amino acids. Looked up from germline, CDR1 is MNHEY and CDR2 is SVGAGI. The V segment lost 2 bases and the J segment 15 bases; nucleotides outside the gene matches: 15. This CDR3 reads CASSYLGLGDFLVFF. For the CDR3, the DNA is TGTGCCAGCAGTTACCTAGGACTAGGCGATTTTTTGGTGTTTTTT.

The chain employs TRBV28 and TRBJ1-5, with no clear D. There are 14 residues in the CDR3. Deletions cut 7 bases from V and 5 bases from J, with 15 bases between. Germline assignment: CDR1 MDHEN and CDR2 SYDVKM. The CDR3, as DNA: TGTGCCAGCAAACTCCCGGGAAGCCATCAGCCCCAGCATTTT. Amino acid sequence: CASKLPGSHQPQHF.

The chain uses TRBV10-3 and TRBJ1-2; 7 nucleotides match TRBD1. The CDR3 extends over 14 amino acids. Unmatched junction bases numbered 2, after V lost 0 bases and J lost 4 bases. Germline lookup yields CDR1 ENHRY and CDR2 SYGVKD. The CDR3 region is CAISESGTAYGYTF. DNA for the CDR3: TGTGCCATCAGTGAGTCCGGGACAGCCTATGGCTACACCTTC.

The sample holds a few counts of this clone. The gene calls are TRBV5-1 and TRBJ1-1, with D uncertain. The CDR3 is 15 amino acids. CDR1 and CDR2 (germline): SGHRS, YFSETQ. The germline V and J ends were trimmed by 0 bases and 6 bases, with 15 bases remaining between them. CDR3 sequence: CASSLAGSGSPEAFF. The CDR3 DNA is TGCGCCAGCAGCTTGGCGGGGTCCGGCTCGCCTGAAGCTTTCTTT.

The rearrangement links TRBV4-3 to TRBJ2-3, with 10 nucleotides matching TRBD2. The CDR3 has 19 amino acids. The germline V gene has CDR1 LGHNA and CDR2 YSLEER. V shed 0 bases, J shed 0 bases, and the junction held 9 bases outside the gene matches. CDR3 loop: CASSQEQTSGTTSTDTQYF. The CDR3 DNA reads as TGCGCCAGCAGCCAAGAACAAACTAGCGGGACCACTAGCACAGATACGCAGTATTTT.

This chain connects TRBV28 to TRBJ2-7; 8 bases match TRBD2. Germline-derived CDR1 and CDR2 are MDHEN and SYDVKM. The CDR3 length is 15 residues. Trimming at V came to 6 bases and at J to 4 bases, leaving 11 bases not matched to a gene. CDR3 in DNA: TGTGCCAGCAGGCCTAGCGGGCAGGGGACTTACGAGCAGTACTTC. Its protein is CASRPSGQGTYEQYF.